This record concerns one T cell receptor (beta chain) sequence. What it binds is unknown. The repertoire was sequenced with immunoSEQ multiplex PCR; TCRdb's copy has only in-frame clones and lacks some. The sample carries about 100,000 clones, about 90% recorded once. V dropped 5 bases and J dropped 4; count of bases not matched to a gene: 8. The CDR3 length is 15 residues. CDR1 is SGHTA, CDR2 FQGTGA, per germline. These data are taken from a study of graft-versus-host responses after intestinal transplantation. Study-wide results and limits: Early HvG declines after transplant were associated with peak circulating GvH clone levels. GvH clones were identified in recipient marrow, with some first appearing in ileum or blood.

This material consisted of unstimulated CD4+ T cells sorted from spleen or lymph node cells, taken before transplant. This TCR was sampled from a human donor who was the organ donor for an intestinal transplant. This chain links TRBV7-3 with TRBJ2-3, with 8 bases lining up with TRBD1. The CDR3 reads CASSQYRGDPDTQYF. The CDR3 coding sequence is TGTGCCAGCAGCCAATACAGGGGGGACCCAGATACGCAGTATTTT.